The rows below give T cell receptor beta chains drawn from one sample of a study of blood T cell repertoires in COVID-19. The repertoire was sequenced with immunoSEQ multiplex PCR; TCRdb's copy has only in-frame clones and lacks some. Of approximately 210,000 clones in the sample, approximately 91% are singletons; the top ten hold 0.55% to 0.75%. Sample: peripheral blood. These receptors were collected from a man aged 35 to 55 with acute or convalescent COVID-19. CDR3s include the opening cysteine and the closing phenylalanine or tryptophan. Fields, in order: clone size, J gene, V gene, D gene, CDR3 length, CDR3 DNA, CDR3 protein. The D gene is left open where the match is weak. For some rows the clone size is stated as once, few or many, or as a class when expanded; others skip it.

-,TRBJ2-2,TRBV10-3,-,14,TGTGCCATCAGTGACACAGGGAACACCGGGGAGCTGTTTTTT,CAISDTGNTGELFF
-,TRBJ2-5,TRBV6-6,TRBD1,16,TGTGCCAGCAGTCCTGATTACAGGGGGCGGGGAGAGACCCAGTACTTC,CASSPDYRGRGETQYF
-,TRBJ1-2,TRBV7-9,TRBD1,14,TGTGCCAGCAGCCTAACCGGGACAGGGCAAGGCTACACCTTC,CASSLTGTGQGYTF
-,TRBJ1-5,TRBV28,TRBD1,16,TGTGCCAGCAGTCCTCCCCGACAGGGGGGAAATCAGCCCCAGCATTTT,CASSPPRQGGNQPQHF
-,TRBJ2-2,TRBV12-3/TRBV12-4,-,12,TGTGCCAGCAGTTTCTCCGGCGGGGAGCTGTTTTTT,CASSFSGGELFF
few,TRBJ2-6,TRBV6-5,TRBD2,14,TGTGCCAGCCGGGGGGTCTCTGGGGCCAACGTCCTGACTTTC,CASRGVSGANVLTF
-,TRBJ1-3,TRBV7-9,TRBD1,15,TGTGCCAGCAGCTTAGGACAGGGGGACGGAAACACCATATATTTT,CASSLGQGDGNTIYF
-,TRBJ2-3,TRBV19,TRBD1,14,TGTGCCAGTAGGGGACAGGCTAGCACAGATACGCAGTATTTT,CASRGQASTDTQYF
-,TRBJ1-2,TRBV2,-,13,TGTGCCAGCAGGGAAAGGGAAGGGGATGGCTACACCTTC,CASREREGDGYTF
-,TRBJ2-5,TRBV6-5,-,16,TGTGCCAGCAGTTATGATAGGAGCCAAGGAGGGGAGACCCAGTACTTC,CASSYDRSQGGETQYF
-,TRBJ2-5,TRBV5-1,TRBD2,13,TGCGCCAGCAGGGGAGGGGATGGTGAGGCCCAGTACTTC,CASRGGDGEAQYF
-,TRBJ2-7,TRBV6-2/TRBV6-3,-,14,TGTGCCAGCAGTTACGGCACCCCCGCCTACGAGCAGTACTTC,CASSYGTPAYEQYF
-,TRBJ2-1,TRBV14,-,12,TGTGCCAGCAGCCAAGACGACAATGAGCAGTTCTTC,CASSQDDNEQFF
-,TRBJ1-1,TRBV6-4,TRBD1,17,TGTGCCAGCAGTGACAGTAGTGGGACAGGTATTCTCACTGAAGCTTTCTTT,CASSDSSGTGILTEAFF
-,TRBJ1-3,TRBV9,-,16,TGTGCCAGCAGCCCTCTTAGACAGTCCTCTGGAAACACCATATATTTT,CASSPLRQSSGNTIYF
once,TRBJ2-7,TRBV6-2/TRBV6-3,TRBD2,16,TGTGCCAGCAGTTTTTTCGTAGCGGGAGACGGATACGAGCAGTACTTC,CASSFFVAGDGYEQYF
-,TRBJ2-5,TRBV10-1,TRBD1,15,TGCGCCAGCAGTCGGGGCAGGGGGCGCGTAGAGACCCAGTACTTC,CASSRGRGRVETQYF
-,TRBJ2-5,TRBV30,-,13,TGTGCCTGGAGTGAACTAGCCCAAGAGACCCAGTACTTC,CAWSELAQETQYF
-,TRBJ2-1,TRBV19,TRBD2,15,TGTGCCACCATCCTTGCTAGCGGGAGAAGCGATGAGCAGTTCTTC,CATILASGRSDEQFF
-,TRBJ2-7,TRBV6-6,-,16,TGTGCCAGCAGTCTCGGTCCTTATCCTTCACCCTACGAGCAGTACTTC,CASSLGPYPSPYEQYF
few,TRBJ2-1,TRBV10-1,-,17,TGCGCCAGCAGTGGAGCTCGTGGGACATCTTCCTACAATGAGCAGTTCTTC,CASSGARGTSSYNEQFF
-,TRBJ2-6,TRBV25-1,TRBD1,17,TGTGCCAGCAGTCTATGGGGACAGTCGTCTGGGGCCAACGTCCTGACTTTC,CASSLWGQSSGANVLTF
-,TRBJ1-6,TRBV2,TRBD1,15,TGTGCCAGCAGTGGGACAGGGGCAGGGTATTCACCCCTCCACTTT,CASSGTGAGYSPLHF
-,TRBJ2-7,TRBV5-1,TRBD2,15,TGCGCCAGCAGCTTCCGACTAGCGGTCTCCTACGAGCAGTACTTC,CASSFRLAVSYEQYF
-,TRBJ2-6,TRBV5-1,TRBD1,17,TGCGCCAGCAGCTCGGGACAGGGAGACCCTGGGGCCAACGTCCTGACTTTC,CASSSGQGDPGANVLTF
-,TRBJ1-5,TRBV2,-,17,TGTGCCAGCAGTTGGACAGTTAGTACTTATAGCAATCAGCCCCAGCATTTT,CASSWTVSTYSNQPQHF
-,TRBJ1-1,TRBV5-8,TRBD1,14,TGTGCCAGCAGGCCTCGACAGGGGGCCACTGAAGCTTTCTTT,CASRPRQGATEAFF
-,TRBJ2-2,TRBV4-3,TRBD1,16,TGCGCCAGCAGCCAAGAATCCACAGGGGTGACCGGGGAGCTGTTTTTT,CASSQESTGVTGELFF
-,TRBJ2-7,TRBV5-4,TRBD2,15,TGTGCCAGCAGCTCCGGGACTAGCGGTCTCTACGAGCAGTACTTC,CASSSGTSGLYEQYF
-,TRBJ1-1,TRBV5-1,TRBD1,15,TGCGCCAGCAGCCGATTCCAGGGGGCCGGCACTGAAGCTTTCTTT,CASSRFQGAGTEAFF
-,TRBJ1-6,TRBV5-6,-,18,TGTGCCAGCAGCCAAGACAGCGACCTGAGCTCCTATAATTCACCCCTCCACTTT,CASSQDSDLSSYNSPLHF
-,TRBJ2-7,TRBV21-1,-,15,TGTGCCAGCAGCAGCCGGGGGGACAGGTCCTACGAGCAGTACTTC,CASSSRGDRSYEQYF
-,TRBJ1-1,TRBV5-1,TRBD1,15,TGCGCCAGCAGCCCCCCCGGGACAGGGACCACTGAAGCTTTCTTT,CASSPPGTGTTEAFF
-,TRBJ2-3,TRBV13,TRBD2,18,TGTGCCAGCAGCGTGGGACTAGCGGGGGATACCAGCACAGATACGCAGTATTTT,CASSVGLAGDTSTDTQYF
-,TRBJ2-5,TRBV7-9,TRBD2,18,TGTGCCAGCAGCTTAGGGTTACAGCGGGGTCTTCTACAAGAGACCCAGTACTTC,CASSLGLQRGLLQETQYF
once,TRBJ1-2,TRBV5-1,-,12,TGCGCCAGCAGCTTCTTGAACTATGGCTACACCTTC,CASSFLNYGYTF
-,TRBJ2-7,TRBV27,-,14,TGTGCCAGCGCTGTTACAGGCAGTTCCTACGAGCAGTACTTC,CASAVTGSSYEQYF
-,TRBJ2-3,TRBV7-3,TRBD2,15,TGTGCCAGCAGCTCGGCCGGGACTAGCGTCAATACGCAGTATTTT,CASSSAGTSVNTQYF
-,TRBJ2-3,TRBV28,-,15,TGTGCCAGCAGAGGAGGAGGGGACAGCACAGATACGCAGTATTTT,CASRGGGDSTDTQYF
-,TRBJ1-5,TRBV19,-,18,TGTGCCAGTAGTCCCCCGGCGGGGGGTTCCCTTAGCAATCAGCCCCAGCATTTT,CASSPPAGGSLSNQPQHF
-,TRBJ1-4,TRBV5-1,TRBD1,15,TGCGCCAGCAGCTTAACCGGGACAGGGGGAGAAAAACTGTTTTTT,CASSLTGTGGEKLFF
many,TRBJ1-6,TRBV3-1/TRBV3-2,-,14,TGTGCCAGCAGCCAAGATGGGGGGGGCTTACCCCTCCACTTT,CASSQDGGGLPLHF